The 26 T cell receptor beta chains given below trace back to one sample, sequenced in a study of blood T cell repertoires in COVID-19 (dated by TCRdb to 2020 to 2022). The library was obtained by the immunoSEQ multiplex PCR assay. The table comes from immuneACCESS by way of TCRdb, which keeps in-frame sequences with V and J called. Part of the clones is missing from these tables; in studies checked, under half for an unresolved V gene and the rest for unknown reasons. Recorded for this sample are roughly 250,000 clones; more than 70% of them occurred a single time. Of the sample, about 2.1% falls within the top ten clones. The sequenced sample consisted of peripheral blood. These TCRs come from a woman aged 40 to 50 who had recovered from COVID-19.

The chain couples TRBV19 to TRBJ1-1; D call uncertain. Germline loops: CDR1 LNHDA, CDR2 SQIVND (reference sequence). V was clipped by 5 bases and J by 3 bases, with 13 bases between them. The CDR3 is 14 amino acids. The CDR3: CASSDLSRDTEAFF. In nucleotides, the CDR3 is TGTGCCAGTAGTGACCTCTCGAGGGACACTGAAGCTTTCTTT.

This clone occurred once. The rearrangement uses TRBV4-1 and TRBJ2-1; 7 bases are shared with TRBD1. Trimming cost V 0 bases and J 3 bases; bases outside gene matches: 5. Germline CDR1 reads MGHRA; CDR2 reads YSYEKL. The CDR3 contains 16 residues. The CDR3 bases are TGCGCCAGCAGCCAAGATCAGGCAGGGGGCTACAATGAGCAGTTCTTC. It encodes CASSQDQAGGYNEQFF.

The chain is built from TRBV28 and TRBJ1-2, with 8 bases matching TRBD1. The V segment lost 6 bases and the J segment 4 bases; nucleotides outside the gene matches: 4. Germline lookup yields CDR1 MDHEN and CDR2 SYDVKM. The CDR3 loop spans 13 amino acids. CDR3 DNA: TGTGCCAGCAGGCCTACAGGGGGCTATGGCTACACCTTC. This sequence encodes CASRPTGGYGYTF.

The CDR3 DNA is TGTGCCAGCAGCGCCCAGAATGAAAAACTGTTTTTT. Its translation: CASSAQNEKLFF. This chain uses TRBV7-9 with TRBJ1-4; D not certain. V lost 5 bases and J lost 5, with 6 bases in between. The CDR3 loop spans 12 amino acids. From germline, CDR1 is SEHNR and CDR2 FQNEAQ (reference sequence).

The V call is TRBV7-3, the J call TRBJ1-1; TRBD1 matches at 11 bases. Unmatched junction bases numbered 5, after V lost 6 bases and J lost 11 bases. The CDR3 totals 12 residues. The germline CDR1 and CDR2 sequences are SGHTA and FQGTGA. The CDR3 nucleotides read TGTGCCAGCAGGGACAGGGGGCGCTTGGCTTTCTTT. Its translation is CASRDRGRLAFF. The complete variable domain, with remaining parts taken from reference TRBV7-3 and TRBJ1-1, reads GAGVSQTPSNKVTEKGKYVELRCDPISGHTALYWYRQSLGQGPEFLIYFQGTGAADDSGLPNDRFFAVRPEGSVSTLKIQRTERGDSAVYLCASRDRGRLAFFGQGTRLTVV.

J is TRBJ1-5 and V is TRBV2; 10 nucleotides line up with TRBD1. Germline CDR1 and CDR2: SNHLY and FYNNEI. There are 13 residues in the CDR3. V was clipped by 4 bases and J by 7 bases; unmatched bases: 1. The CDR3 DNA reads TGTGCCAGCAGTGGGGACAGGGGCCAGCCCCAGCATTTT. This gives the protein CASSGDRGQPQHF. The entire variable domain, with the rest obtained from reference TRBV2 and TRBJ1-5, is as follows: EPEVTQTPSHQVTQMGQEVILRCVPISNHLYFYWYRQILGQKVEFLVSFYNNEISEKSEIFDDQFSVERPDGSNFTLKIRSTKLEDSAMYFCASSGDRGQPQHFGDGTRLSIL.

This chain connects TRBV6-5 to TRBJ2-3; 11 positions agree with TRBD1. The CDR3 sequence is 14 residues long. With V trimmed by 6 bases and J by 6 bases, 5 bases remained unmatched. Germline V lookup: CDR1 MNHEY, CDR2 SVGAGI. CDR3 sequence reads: CASRFGQGADTQYF. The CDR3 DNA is TGTGCCAGCAGGTTTGGACAGGGGGCTGATACGCAGTATTTT.

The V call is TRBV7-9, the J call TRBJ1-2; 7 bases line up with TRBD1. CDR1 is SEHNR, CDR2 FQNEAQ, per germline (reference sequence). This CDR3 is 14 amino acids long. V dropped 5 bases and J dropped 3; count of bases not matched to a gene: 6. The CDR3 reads CASSPRTGDYGYTF. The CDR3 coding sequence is TGTGCCAGCAGCCCAAGAACAGGGGACTATGGCTACACCTTC. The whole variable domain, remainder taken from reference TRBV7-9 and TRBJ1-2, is DTGVSQNPRHKITKRGQNVTFRCDPISEHNRLYWYRQTLGQGPEFLTYFQNEAQLEKSRLLSDRFSAERPKGSFSTLEIQRTEQGDSAMYLCASSPRTGDYGYTFGSGTRLTVV.

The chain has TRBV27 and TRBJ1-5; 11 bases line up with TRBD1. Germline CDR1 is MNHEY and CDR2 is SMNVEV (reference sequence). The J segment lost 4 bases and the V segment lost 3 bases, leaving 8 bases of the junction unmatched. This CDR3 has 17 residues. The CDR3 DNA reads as TGTGCCAGCAGTTTGGCAGCAGGGACAGGGGGGAATCAGCCCCAGCATTTT. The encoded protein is CASSLAAGTGGNQPQHF.

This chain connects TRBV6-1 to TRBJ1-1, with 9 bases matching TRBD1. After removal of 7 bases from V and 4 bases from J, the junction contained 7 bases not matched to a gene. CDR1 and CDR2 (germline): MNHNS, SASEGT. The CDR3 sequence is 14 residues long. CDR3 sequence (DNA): TGTGCCAGCAATACAGGGGGCTGGGGCACTGAAGCTTTCTTT. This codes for CASNTGGWGTEAFF.

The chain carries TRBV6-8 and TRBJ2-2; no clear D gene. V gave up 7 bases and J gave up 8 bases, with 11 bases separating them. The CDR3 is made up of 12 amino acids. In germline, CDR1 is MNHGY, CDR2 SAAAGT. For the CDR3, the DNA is TGTGCCAGCAACGGCCCGGAGGGGGAGCTGTTTTTT. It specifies CASNGPEGELFF.

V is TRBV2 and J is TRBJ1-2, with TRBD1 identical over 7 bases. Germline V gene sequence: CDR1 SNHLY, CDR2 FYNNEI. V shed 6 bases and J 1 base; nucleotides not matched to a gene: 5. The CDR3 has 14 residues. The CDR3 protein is CASRRQGNNYGYTF. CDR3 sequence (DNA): TGTGCCAGCAGGAGACAGGGAAATAACTATGGCTACACCTTC.

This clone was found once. The CDR3 region has the DNA TGCGCCAGCAGCCAATACTGGGACACTAGGGAGCTGTTTTTT. Translated, it gives CASSQYWDTRELFF. V gene TRBV4-1 combines with J gene TRBJ2-2; a possible D gene is TRBD1 (6 bases). The germline V gene has CDR1 MGHRA and CDR2 YSYEKL. Trimming removed 2 bases at V and 9 bases at J, with 13 bases between. This CDR3 has 14 residues.

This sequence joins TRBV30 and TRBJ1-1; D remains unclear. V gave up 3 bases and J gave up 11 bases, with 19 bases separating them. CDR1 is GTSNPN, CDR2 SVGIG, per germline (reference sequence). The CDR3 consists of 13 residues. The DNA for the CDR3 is TGTGCCTGGAGGAAAGGCCCCGGGTTCGTGGCTTTCTTT. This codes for CAWRKGPGFVAFF.

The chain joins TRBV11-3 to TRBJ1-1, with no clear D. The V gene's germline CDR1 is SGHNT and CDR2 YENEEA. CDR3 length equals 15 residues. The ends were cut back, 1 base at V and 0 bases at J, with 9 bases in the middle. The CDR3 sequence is CASSLALRLNTEAFF. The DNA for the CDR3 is TGTGCCAGCAGCTTAGCCTTGCGGTTGAACACTGAAGCTTTCTTT. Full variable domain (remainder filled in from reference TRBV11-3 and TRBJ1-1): EAGVVQSPRYKIIEKKQPVAFWCNPISGHNTLYWYLQNLGQGPELLIRYENEEAVDDSQLPKDRFSAERLKGVDSTLKIQPAELGDSAVYLCASSLALRLNTEAFFGQGTRLTVV.

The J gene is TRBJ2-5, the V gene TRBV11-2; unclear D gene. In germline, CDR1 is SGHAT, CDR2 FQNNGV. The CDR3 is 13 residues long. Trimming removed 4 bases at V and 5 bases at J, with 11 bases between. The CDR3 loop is CASSYSPAETQYF. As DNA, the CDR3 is TGTGCCAGCAGCTATAGCCCGGCGGAGACCCAGTACTTC.

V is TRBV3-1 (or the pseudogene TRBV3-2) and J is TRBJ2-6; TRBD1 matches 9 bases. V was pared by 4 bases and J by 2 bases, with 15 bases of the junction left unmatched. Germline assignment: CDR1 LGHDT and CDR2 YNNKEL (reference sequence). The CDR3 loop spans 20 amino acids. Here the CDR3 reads CASSRKTPGQGGTGANVLTF. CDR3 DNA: TGTGCCAGCAGCCGCAAGACCCCGGGACAGGGAGGCACTGGGGCCAACGTCCTGACTTTC.

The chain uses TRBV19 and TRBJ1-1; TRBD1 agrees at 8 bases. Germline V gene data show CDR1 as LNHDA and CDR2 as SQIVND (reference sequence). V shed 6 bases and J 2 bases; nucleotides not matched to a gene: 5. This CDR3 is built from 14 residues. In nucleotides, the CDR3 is TGTGCCAGTAGCGCCAGGGGGCATAACACTGAAGCTTTCTTT. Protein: CASSARGHNTEAFF.

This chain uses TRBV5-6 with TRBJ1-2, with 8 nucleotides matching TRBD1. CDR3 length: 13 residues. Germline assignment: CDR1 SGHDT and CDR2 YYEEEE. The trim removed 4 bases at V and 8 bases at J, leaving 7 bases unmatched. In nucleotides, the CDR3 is TGTGCCAGCAGCCCCGGACAGGGTAGGGGCTACACCTTC. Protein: CASSPGQGRGYTF.

CDR3 sequence: CASSGQSGGFRDEQYF. Here the CDR3 DNA reads TGTGCCAGCAGCGGACAGTCAGGGGGCTTCAGGGACGAGCAGTACTTC. J is TRBJ2-7 and V is TRBV11-2; TRBD1 aligns across 8 bases. Germline loops: CDR1 SGHAT, CDR2 FQNNGV. Trimming at V came to 5 bases and at J to 5 bases, leaving 14 bases not matched to a gene. CDR3 length: 16 amino acids.

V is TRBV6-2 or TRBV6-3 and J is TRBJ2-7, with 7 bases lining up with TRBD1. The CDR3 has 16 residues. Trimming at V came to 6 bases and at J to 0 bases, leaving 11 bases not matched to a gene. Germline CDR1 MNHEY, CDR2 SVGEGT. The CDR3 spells CASSPPDRAFSYEQYF. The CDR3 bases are TGTGCCAGCAGCCCCCCCGACAGGGCATTCTCCTACGAGCAGTACTTC.

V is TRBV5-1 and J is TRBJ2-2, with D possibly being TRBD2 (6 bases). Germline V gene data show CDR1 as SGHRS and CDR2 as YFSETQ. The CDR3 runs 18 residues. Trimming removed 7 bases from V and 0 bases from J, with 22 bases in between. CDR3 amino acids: CASQLNLGGISNTGELFF. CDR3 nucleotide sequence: TGCGCCAGCCAATTAAACCTTGGGGGGATTTCGAACACCGGGGAGCTGTTTTTT.

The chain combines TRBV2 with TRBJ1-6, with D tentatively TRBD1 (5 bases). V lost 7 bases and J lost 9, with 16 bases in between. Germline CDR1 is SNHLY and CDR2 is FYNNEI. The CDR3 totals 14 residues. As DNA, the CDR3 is TGTGCCAGCACCTTAAGGGGAAAGAGTTCACCCCTCCACTTT. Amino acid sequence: CASTLRGKSSPLHF.

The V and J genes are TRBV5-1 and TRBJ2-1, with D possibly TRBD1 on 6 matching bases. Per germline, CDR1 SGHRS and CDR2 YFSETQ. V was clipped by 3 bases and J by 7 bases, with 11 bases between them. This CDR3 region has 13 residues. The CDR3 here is CASSYLTGNEQFF. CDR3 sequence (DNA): TGCGCCAGCAGCTACCTGACAGGTAATGAGCAGTTCTTC.

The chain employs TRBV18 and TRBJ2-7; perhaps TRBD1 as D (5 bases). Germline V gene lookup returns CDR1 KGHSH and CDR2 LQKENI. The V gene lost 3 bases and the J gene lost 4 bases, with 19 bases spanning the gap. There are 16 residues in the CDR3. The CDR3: CASSPPWAGRTYEQYF. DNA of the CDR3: TGTGCCAGCTCACCTCCGTGGGCAGGGCGCACGTACGAGCAGTACTTC.

CDR3 sequence: CASSTQTGVVTNYGYTF. For the CDR3, the DNA is TGTGCCAGCAGCACACAGACAGGGGTTGTTACTAACTATGGCTACACCTTC. The V call is TRBV7-2, the J call TRBJ1-2; 8 bases agree with TRBD1. This CDR3 region has 17 residues. Germline assignment: CDR1 SGHTA and CDR2 FQGNSA. V shed 5 bases, J shed 0 bases, and the junction held 11 bases outside the gene matches.